The 10 T cell receptor beta chains below were found in one sample sequenced in a study of spatial heterogeneity in lung cancer (dated by TCRdb to the late 2010s). The library was built by means of 5' RACE. Sequencing was performed on a NextSeq 500. TCRdb trimmed the raw reads at Q25, called clones with MiXCR and kept productive beta chains. One record per CDR3 amino acid sequence lists the most common genes and DNA. Counted in this sample were around 110,000 distinct CDR3 sequences; 12% of them appeared once. About 15% of the sample rests with the top ten. The time point label for this specimen denotes: blood at routine non-recurrence follow-up after resection. Without any cell sorting, TCR sequencing was performed on whole RNA extracted either from tumor and nontumor lung tissue or from cryopreserved PBMC samples. Sequencing was performed on PBMCs, taken at follow-up. These receptors all stem from a male donor with early-stage non-small cell lung cancer.

At least ten counts were recorded for this clonotype. The chain is built from TRBV12-5 and TRBJ1-1; 7 bases are a match to TRBD1. The germline V gene has CDR1 LGHNT and CDR2 FRNRAP. The CDR3 is 14 residues long. Unmatched junction bases numbered 9, after V lost 7 bases and J lost 4 bases. CDR3 coding DNA: TGTGCTAGTGCCTACAGGGGAGAAAGCACTGAAGCTTTCTTT. Translated, it gives CASAYRGESTEAFF.

This clonotype was found many times. This rearrangement joins TRBV11-3 to TRBJ2-2, with D possibly being TRBD1 or TRBD2 (5 bases each). The CDR3 totals 16 residues. CDR1 and CDR2 from the germline V gene are SGHNT and YENEEA. V gave up 3 bases and J gave up 6 bases, with 17 bases separating them. CDR3 nucleotides: TGTGCCAGCAGCTTTATGGCCGGGGCTATATCCGGGGAGCTGTTTTTT. Amino acid sequence: CASSFMAGAISGELFF.

A word on this clonotype: This may be a read error: a much more frequent sequence differs by one nucleotide. The CDR3 nucleotides read TGTGTCAGCAGCCACGGCCGCACGTCGGGACAGGGGTGGACAGATACGCAGTATTTT. Its protein product is CVSSHGRTSGQGWTDTQYF. The chain joins TRBV7-6 to TRBJ2-3; 10 nucleotides agree with TRBD1. Germline V lookup: CDR1 SGHVS, CDR2 FNYEAQ. The CDR3 consists of 19 residues.

This rearrangement joins TRBV27 to TRBJ1-5, with a weak D call TRBD1 (5 bases). V was cut by 5 bases and J by 5 bases, with 13 bases left in between. CDR3 length: 14 amino acids. Germline V gene data show CDR1 as MNHEY and CDR2 as SMNVEV (reference sequence). The CDR3 nucleotides are TGTGCCAGCAGTATTTCCAGGGCCTATCAGCCCCAGCATTTT. Its protein product is CASSISRAYQPQHF.

This clonotype appeared once. With a much larger clone just one base away, this may be a read error. The V gene is TRBV9, the J gene TRBJ1-1, with D perhaps TRBD1 (5 bases). In germline, CDR1 is SGDLS, CDR2 YYNGEE. The CDR3 length is 15 residues. The CDR3, as DNA: TGTACCAGCACTCCAGGGCAGCCACCGAACACTGAAGCTTTCTTT. Protein: CTSTPGQPPNTEAFF.

This clonotype turned up a few times. The gene calls are TRBV7-2 and TRBJ2-7; TRBD1 aligns across 9 bases. J lost 2 bases, V lost 4 bases, and 9 bases had no gene match. There are 16 residues in the CDR3. Germline V gene lookup returns CDR1 SGHTA and CDR2 FQGNSA. CDR3 DNA: TGTGCCAGCAGCTCCCCCGACAGGGGGATTCCCTACGAGCAGTACTTC. Protein product: CASSSPDRGIPYEQYF.

The chain combines TRBV4-1 with TRBJ2-1; no clear D gene. Germline assignment: CDR1 MGHRA and CDR2 YSYEKL. There are 13 residues in the CDR3. Trimming left V 0 bases short and J 15 bases short, with 15 bases between. The CDR3 region has the DNA TGCGCCAGCAGCCAAGATGGACGGGCTATGGGGTTCTTC. Its translation: CASSQDGRAMGFF.

This clonotype was detected only a few times. This chain links TRBV15 with TRBJ1-2; TRBD1 aligns across 9 bases. Germline lookup yields CDR1 LNHNV and CDR2 YYDKDF (reference sequence). The CDR3 is made up of 17 amino acids. The V segment lost 3 bases and the J segment 3 bases; nucleotides outside the gene matches: 11. CDR3 in DNA: TGTGCCACCAGCAGGACGTTAGGGACAGGGCATGACTATGGCTACACCTTC. The encoded protein is CATSRTLGTGHDYGYTF.

The V call is TRBV20-1, the J call TRBJ2-7; 8 bases map to TRBD1. With 6 bases clipped from V and 0 bases from J, the junction kept 7 bases outside the gene matches. Germline lookup yields CDR1 DFQATT and CDR2 SNEGSKA (reference sequence). This CDR3 is built from 14 residues. CDR3 protein: CSATGQGSSYEQYF. CDR3 DNA: TGCAGTGCCACCGGACAGGGCAGCTCCTACGAGCAGTACTTC.

V gene TRBV9 combines with J gene TRBJ2-7; D may be TRBD2 (6 bases). Deletions cut 0 bases from V and 4 bases from J, with 14 bases between. This CDR3 has 15 amino acids. CDR1 is SGDLS, CDR2 YYNGEE, per germline. Here the CDR3 reads CASSVAGAAIYEQYF. The CDR3 nucleotides read TGTGCCAGCAGCGTAGCGGGAGCTGCAATTTACGAGCAGTACTTC.